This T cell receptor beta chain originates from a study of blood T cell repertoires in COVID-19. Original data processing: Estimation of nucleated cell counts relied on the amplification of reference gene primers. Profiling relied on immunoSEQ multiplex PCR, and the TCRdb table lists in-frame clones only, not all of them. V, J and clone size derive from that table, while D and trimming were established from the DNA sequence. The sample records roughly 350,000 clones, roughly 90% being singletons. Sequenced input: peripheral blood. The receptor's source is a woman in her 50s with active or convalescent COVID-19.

DNA for the CDR3: TGTGCCAGCAGCTTAGCCAGCGGGGGGGCCACAGATACGCAGTATTTT. It codes for CASSLASGGATDTQYF. The gene calls are TRBV7-9 and TRBJ2-3; TRBD2 agrees at 10 bases. CDR3 length equals 16 residues. With V trimmed by 0 bases and J by 2 bases, 2 bases remained unmatched. Per germline, CDR1 SEHNR and CDR2 FQNEAQ (reference sequence).